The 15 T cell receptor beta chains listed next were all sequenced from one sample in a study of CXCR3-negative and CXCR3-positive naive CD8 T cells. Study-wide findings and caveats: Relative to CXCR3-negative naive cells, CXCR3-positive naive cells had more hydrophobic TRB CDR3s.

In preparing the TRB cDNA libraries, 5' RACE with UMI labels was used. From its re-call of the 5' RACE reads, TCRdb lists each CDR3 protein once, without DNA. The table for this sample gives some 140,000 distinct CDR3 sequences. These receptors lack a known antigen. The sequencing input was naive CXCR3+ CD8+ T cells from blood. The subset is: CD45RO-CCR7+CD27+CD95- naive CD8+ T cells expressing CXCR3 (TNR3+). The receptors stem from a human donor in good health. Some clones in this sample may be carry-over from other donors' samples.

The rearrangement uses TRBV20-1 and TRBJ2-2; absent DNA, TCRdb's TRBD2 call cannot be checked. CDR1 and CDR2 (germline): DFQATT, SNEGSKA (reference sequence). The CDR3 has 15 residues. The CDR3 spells CSARETGVHTGELFF.

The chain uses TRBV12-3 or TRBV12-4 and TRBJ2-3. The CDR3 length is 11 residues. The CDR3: CASSPLNTQYF.

Here the CDR3 reads CASFDRGLGNQPQHF. This chain links TRBV19 with TRBJ1-5; there is no DNA to check the TCRdb D call of TRBD1. The CDR3 contains 15 residues. Germline CDR1 and CDR2: LNHDA and SQIVND (reference sequence).

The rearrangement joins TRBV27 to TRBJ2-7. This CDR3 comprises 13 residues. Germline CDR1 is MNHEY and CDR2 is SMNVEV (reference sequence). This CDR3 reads CASSSQYIYEQYF.

The CDR3 loop reads CSVKLPGLYGYTF. This sequence joins TRBV29-1 and TRBJ1-2; lacking DNA, the TRBD1 call made by TCRdb goes unchecked. The CDR3 loop spans 13 amino acids. The germline V gene encodes CDR1 SQVTM and CDR2 ANQGSEA.

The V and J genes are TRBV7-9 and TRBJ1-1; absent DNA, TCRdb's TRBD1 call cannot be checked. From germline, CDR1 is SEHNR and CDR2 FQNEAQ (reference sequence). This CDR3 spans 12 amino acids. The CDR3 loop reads CASSPTGSEAFF.

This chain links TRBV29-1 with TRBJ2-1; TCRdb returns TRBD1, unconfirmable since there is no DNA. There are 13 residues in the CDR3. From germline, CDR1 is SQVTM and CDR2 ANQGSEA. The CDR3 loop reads CSVEQGSINEKFF.

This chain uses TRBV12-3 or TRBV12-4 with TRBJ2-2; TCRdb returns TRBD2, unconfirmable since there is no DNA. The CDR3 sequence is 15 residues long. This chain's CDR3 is CASSLEGFDTGELFF.

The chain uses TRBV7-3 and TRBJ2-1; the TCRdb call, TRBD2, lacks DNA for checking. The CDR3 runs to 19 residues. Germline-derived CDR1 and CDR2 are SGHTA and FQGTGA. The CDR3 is CASSPAGLVSRDSYNEQFF.

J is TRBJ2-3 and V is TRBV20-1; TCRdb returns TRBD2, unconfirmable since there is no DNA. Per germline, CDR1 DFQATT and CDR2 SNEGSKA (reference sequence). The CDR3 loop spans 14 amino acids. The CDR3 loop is CSALTSGVADTQYF.

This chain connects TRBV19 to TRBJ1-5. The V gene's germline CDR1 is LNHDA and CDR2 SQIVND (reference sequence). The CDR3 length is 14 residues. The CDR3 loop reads CASSIFLGNQPQHF.

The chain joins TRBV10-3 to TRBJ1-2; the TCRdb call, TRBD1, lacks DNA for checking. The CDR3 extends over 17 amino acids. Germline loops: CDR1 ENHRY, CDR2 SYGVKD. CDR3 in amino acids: CAISDPPGQGTNYGYTF.

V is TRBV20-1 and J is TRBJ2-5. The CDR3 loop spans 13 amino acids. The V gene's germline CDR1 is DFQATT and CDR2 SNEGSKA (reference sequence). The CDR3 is CSALLRYQETQYF.

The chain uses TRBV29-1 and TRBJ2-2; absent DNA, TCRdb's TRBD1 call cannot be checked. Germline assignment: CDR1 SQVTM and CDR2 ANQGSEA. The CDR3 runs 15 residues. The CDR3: CSVEIAGLETGELFF.

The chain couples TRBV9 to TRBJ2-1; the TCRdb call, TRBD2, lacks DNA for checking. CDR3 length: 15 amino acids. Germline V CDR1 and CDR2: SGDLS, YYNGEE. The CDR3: CASSGRLAGHNEQFF.